This paragraph covers one T cell receptor beta chain sequence. These data belong to a study of blood T cell repertoires in COVID-19. In the study overall: Acute and convalescent COVID-19 samples came from the United States, Italy and Spain. PBMCs, B-cell-depleted T cells, or T cells provided the cDNA or gDNA that made up the material.

The CDR3 runs 14 residues. Germline V gene data show CDR1 as MNHNS and CDR2 as SASEGT. V lost 1 base to trimming and J lost 4 bases, with 10 bases between them. In the study's own analysis: The assay estimated nucleated cells by amplifying reference gene primers. Only in-frame clones appear in the TCRdb table, and some are missing; sequencing was by immunoSEQ multiplex PCR. The V and J calls and the clone size are those of that table, but D and trimming were determined from the DNA. Among some 30,000 clones listed, 84% were seen once. Sequenced material: peripheral blood. The origin of this receptor is a man at least 80 years old with active COVID-19. This chain joins TRBV6-1 and TRBJ1-2; D call uncertain. The CDR3 is CASSEVGQSYGYTF. CDR3 DNA: TGTGCCAGCAGTGAAGTTGGGCAGAGCTATGGCTACACCTTC.